Reported below is one T cell receptor beta chain. These data come from a study of blood T cell repertoires in COVID-19. Overall study: Researchers got acute and convalescent COVID-19 samples from the United States, Italy and Spain. Sources were T cells, B-cell-depleted T cells, or PBMCs; the material itself was cDNA or gDNA.

Generated by immunoSEQ multiplex PCR, the TCRdb table keeps only in-frame clones and is missing some. The data contain 100,000 or so clones, 80% of them singletons. CDR1 and CDR2 from the germline V gene are MNHEY and SMNVEV (reference sequence). The CDR3 sequence is 15 residues long. Trimming at V came to 0 bases and at J to 3 bases, leaving 4 bases not matched to a gene. The rearrangement links TRBV27 to TRBJ1-2, with TRBD1 matching 7 bases. This TCR was recovered from a woman in her 70s with acute or convalescent COVID-19. Sequenced input: peripheral blood. Here the CDR3 reads CASSLSRQGDYGYTF. The DNA of the CDR3 is TGTGCCAGCAGTTTATCCCGACAGGGAGACTATGGCTACACCTTC.